This is a list of T cell receptor beta chains from one sample in a study of blood T cell repertoires in COVID-19. TCRdb's copy holds only in-frame clones and misses some; the assay was immunoSEQ multiplex PCR. The data contain some 190,000 clones, 80% of them seen just once; the ten biggest clones take up around 6.9%. Specimen: peripheral blood. The receptors stem from a man between 60 and 75 years old with acute or convalescent COVID-19. Each CDR3 is given with its conserved first and last residue. Fields, in order: J gene, D gene, clone size, V gene, CDR3 DNA, CDR3 protein. D genes are given only for firm matches. For some rows the clone size is stated as once, few or many, or as a class when expanded; others skip it.

>TRBJ1-1|-|once|TRBV2
TGTGCCAGCGGGGCCGGTCGAACTGAAGCTTTCTTT
CASGAGRTEAFF
>TRBJ1-2|-|-|TRBV6-5
TGTGCCAGCAGTTACGACCCCCGTACCCTTTCGGGTGGCTACACCTTC
CASSYDPRTLSGGYTF
>TRBJ1-1|-|-|TRBV19
TGTGCCAGTAGTATTTCCCCTTATATGAACACTGAAGCTTTCTTT
CASSISPYMNTEAFF
>TRBJ1-2|-|-|TRBV24-1
TGTGCCACCAGTGAAGCTCGACGGGGGTATGGCTACACCTTC
CATSEARRGYGYTF
>TRBJ1-5|-|-|TRBV6-2/TRBV6-3
TGTGCCAGCAGTTATGGGGTCTTCAGGGCCTCAACGGGTCAGCCCCAGCATTTT
CASSYGVFRASTGQPQHF
>TRBJ1-3|TRBD1|-|TRBV7-9
TGTGCCAGCAGCTTAGGACAGGGATCTGGAAACACCATATATTTT
CASSLGQGSGNTIYF
>TRBJ1-5|TRBD1|-|TRBV7-6
TGTGCCAGCAGCACCGACAGGGACGGGTGCAATCAGCCCCAGCATTTT
CASSTDRDGCNQPQHF
>TRBJ2-1|TRBD1|-|TRBV18
TGTGCCAGCTCACCACCTGGGACAGGGAGTAATGAGCAGTTCTTC
CASSPPGTGSNEQFF
>TRBJ1-1|-|few|TRBV5-1
TGCGCCAGCAGCTTGCTTAGCATGGGCACTGAAGCTTTCTTT
CASSLLSMGTEAFF
>TRBJ1-5|-|-|TRBV24-1
TGTGCCACCAGTGATCCCCAAAGCAATCAGCCCCAGCATTTT
CATSDPQSNQPQHF
>TRBJ1-3|-|-|TRBV30
TGTGCCTGGAGTGTAAGGGGAACCGGCTCTGGAAACACCATATATTTT
CAWSVRGTGSGNTIYF
>TRBJ2-1|-|few|TRBV6-6
TGTGCCAGCAGTTACTCAGGGGAATCTGAGCAGTTCTTC
CASSYSGESEQFF
>TRBJ1-2|-|-|TRBV6-6
TGTGCCAGCAGTTACGAGCCTCAGGGACAACAAGGCTACACCTTC
CASSYEPQGQQGYTF
>TRBJ2-7|TRBD2|-|TRBV3-1/TRBV3-2
TGTGCCAGCAGAGGGGGGAGCGGGAGAGGGACATACGAGCAGTACTTC
CASRGGSGRGTYEQYF
>TRBJ2-3|TRBD1|once|TRBV15
TGTGCCACCAGCAGAGCAAGACTAGGACAGGGGACAGATACGCAGTATTTT
CATSRARLGQGTDTQYF
>TRBJ1-4|-|-|TRBV12-3/TRBV12-4
TGTGCCAGCAGTCTCTCCCCAGCGGAAAAACTGTTTTTT
CASSLSPAEKLFF
>TRBJ1-1|-|-|TRBV3-1/TRBV3-2
TGTGCCAGCAGCCAAGATTACCGGGGAGACACTGAAGCTTTCTTT
CASSQDYRGDTEAFF
>TRBJ1-2|-|-|TRBV6-5
TGTGCCAGCAGTTACAGCGCAGGGTTTGGGGGCTACACCTTC
CASSYSAGFGGYTF
>TRBJ2-3|TRBD1|-|TRBV5-1
TGCGCCAGCAGCCGGAATACAGGGGGCCGCACAGATACGCAGTATTTT
CASSRNTGGRTDTQYF
>TRBJ2-3|-|-|TRBV30
TGTGCCTGGAGCCGGGAGTCTAGCACAGATACGCAGTATTTT
CAWSRESSTDTQYF
>TRBJ2-1|-|-|TRBV24-1
TGTGCCACTGGGAGCGTAAAAAGGGATGAGCAGTTCTTC
CATGSVKRDEQFF
>TRBJ2-7|-|-|TRBV19
TGTGCCAGTAGTATATCGGGGTTAGACGAGCAGTACTTC
CASSISGLDEQYF
>TRBJ2-7|TRBD2|once|TRBV3-1/TRBV3-2
TGTGCCAGCAGCCCCAGCGGGAGGTTCTACGAGCAGTACTTC
CASSPSGRFYEQYF
>TRBJ2-5|-|-|TRBV19
TGTGCCAGTAGTATGAGAGGGGGAGAGACCCAGTACTTC
CASSMRGGETQYF
>TRBJ2-7|TRBD2|few|TRBV9
TGTGCCAGCAGCGTAATGGGGACTAGCGGGATGGGCGAGCAGTACTTC
CASSVMGTSGMGEQYF
>TRBJ1-1|-|-|TRBV28
TGTGCCAGCAGCAAAACCCCCGCGAGTACTGAAGCTTTCTTT
CASSKTPASTEAFF
>TRBJ1-1|-|few|TRBV2
TGTGCCAGAGGGGCGGCGAGAACCTATGAGCTTTTCTTT
CARGAARTYELFF
>TRBJ2-1|TRBD1|-|TRBV18
TGTGCCAGCTCACCCTCTAGGGGGCATGAGCAGTTCTTC
CASSPSRGHEQFF
>TRBJ2-7|-|few|TRBV23-1
TGCGCCAGCAGTCACGAGAGGACTCGCTCCTACGAGCAGTACTTC
CASSHERTRSYEQYF